What follows is one T cell receptor (beta chain) and its context. This record comes from a study of PD-1 blockade in mismatch repair-deficient tumors. The wider study: Enrolled about 2012-2017, patients had progressing, pretreated mismatch repair-deficient cancers of around twelve types.

TCR sequencing covered three patients who responded to pembrolizumab. CDR1 and CDR2 from the germline V gene are SGHTA and FQGTGA. Trimming cost V 1 base and J 6 bases; bases outside gene matches: 3. There are 14 residues in the CDR3. TCRdb's copy holds only in-frame clones and misses some; the assay was immunoSEQ multiplex PCR. The sample comprises 17,000 or so clones, approximately 80% of which are singletons, and roughly 1.7% rests with the top ten. The rearrangement links TRBV7-3 to TRBJ2-5; 9 nucleotides align to TRBD1. The sample in question was PBMCs, obtained approximately 22 weeks after starting pembrolizumab. This TCR was recovered from an adult with mismatch repair-deficient cancer. Here the CDR3 DNA reads TGTGCCAGCAGCTTAATGGGACAGGGAAAGACCCAGTACTTC. It translates to CASSLMGQGKTQYF.